The 23 T cell receptor beta chains listed next were all sequenced from one sample in a study of T cell responses to AZD1222 COVID-19 vaccine. This table comes from immunoSEQ multiplex PCR, and its TCRdb copy is limited to in-frame clones, with some not included. Of 150,000 to 250,000 clones listed, over 85% are singletons. The sample consisted of peripheral blood, taken 28 days after the second AZD1222 dose. The receptors were sampled from an adult who received the AZD1222 COVID-19 vaccine.

This rearrangement joins TRBV30 to TRBJ1-1, with 7 nucleotides matching TRBD1. The V gene's germline CDR1 is GTSNPN and CDR2 SVGIG (reference sequence). V was pared by 4 bases and J by 12 bases, with 8 bases of the junction left unmatched. The CDR3 covers 11 residues. DNA of the CDR3: TGTGCCTGGAACCCGACAGGGCCGTCTTTCTTT. It yields the protein CAWNPTGPSFF.

The chain employs TRBV6-2 or TRBV6-3 and TRBJ2-3, with D possibly matching TRBD1 (6 bases). The CDR3 loop spans 15 amino acids. Deletions cut 4 bases from V and 2 bases from J, with 13 bases between. The germline CDR1 and CDR2 sequences are MNHEY and SVGEGT. CDR3 in amino acids: CASSLDSRSTDTQYF. CDR3 nucleotides: TGTGCCAGCAGTTTGGACAGCCGTTCCACAGATACGCAGTATTTT.

The V gene is TRBV5-4, the J gene TRBJ1-2; 9 bases align to TRBD1. The germline gives CDR1 SGHNT, CDR2 YYREEE (reference sequence). The CDR3 has 14 amino acids. The ends lost 2 bases at V and 7 bases at J; junction bases unmatched: 6. CDR3 loop: CASSFAGTGSGYTF. Here the CDR3 DNA reads TGTGCCAGCAGCTTCGCCGGGACAGGGAGTGGCTACACCTTC.

As to this clone: One junction end does not reproduce the germline sequence, and a read error may be involved. CDR3: CASRYSLSGYEQYF. The CDR3, as DNA: TGTGCCAGCAGGTACTCCCTCTCGGGATACGAGCAGTACTTC. V gene TRBV6-5 combines with J gene TRBJ2-7, with TRBD2 as a possible D gene (5 bases). The CDR3 length is 14 residues. CDR1 and CDR2 (germline): MNHEY, SVGAGI.

The V call is TRBV9, the J call TRBJ2-1; TRBD1 is a possible D gene (6 bases). Germline V gives CDR1 SGDLS, CDR2 YYNGEE. The CDR3 spans 16 residues. Trimming took off 4 bases at V and 0 bases at J, with 14 bases between the two ends. CDR3 nucleotides: TGTGCCAGCAGCTTCGTAGAGGGACACTCCTACAATGAGCAGTTCTTC. Its translation is CASSFVEGHSYNEQFF.

The chain links TRBV7-3 to TRBJ1-3, with D possibly being TRBD1 (6 bases). Germline CDR1 and CDR2: SGHTA and FQGTGA. Trimming stripped 3 bases from V and 3 bases from J, with 9 bases between. The CDR3 totals 14 residues. The CDR3 reads CASSFGGSGNTIYF. DNA for the CDR3: TGTGCCAGCAGCTTCGGGGGCAGTGGAAACACCATATATTTT.

The chain links TRBV12-5 to TRBJ1-5, with 8 bases that match TRBD1. Trimming took 1 base from V and 3 from J; bases not matched to a gene: 2. CDR3 length: 15 residues. The V gene's germline CDR1 is LGHNT and CDR2 FRNRAP. In DNA, the CDR3 is TGTGCTAGTGGTTTGGCGACAGGGGCCAATCAGCCCCAGCATTTT. Encoded protein: CASGLATGANQPQHF.

The rearrangement joins TRBV4-1 to TRBJ2-7, with a weak D call TRBD2 (7 bases). V was shortened by 1 base and J by 4 bases, with 11 bases between the two germline ends. Germline V lookup: CDR1 MGHRA, CDR2 YSYEKL. The CDR3 loop spans 14 amino acids. CDR3 coding DNA: TGCGCCAGCAGCCAAGCCGGGGGGCCGTACGAGCAGTACTTC. It translates to CASSQAGGPYEQYF.

The chain has TRBV7-8 and TRBJ1-2; perhaps TRBD1 as D (6 bases). Between the trimmed V and J ends, which lost 1 base and 7 bases, there was a span of 13 bases. The CDR3 is 14 residues long. CDR1 and CDR2 from the germline V gene are SGHVS and FQNEAQ. CDR3 nucleotides: TGTGCCAGCAGCTTAGAGCAGGGGTACGGTGGCTACACCTTC. As protein: CASSLEQGYGGYTF.

The chain employs TRBV5-1 and TRBJ1-3; possible D gene TRBD1, 6 bases. V lost 2 bases to trimming and J lost 0 bases, with 18 bases between them. There are 18 residues in the CDR3. The germline V gene encodes CDR1 SGHRS and CDR2 YFSETQ. This CDR3 is CASSFTTGGQNSGNTIYF. CDR3 sequence (DNA): TGCGCCAGCAGCTTTACCACCGGGGGACAAAACTCTGGAAACACCATATATTTT.

This clone came up a few times. The gene calls are TRBV19 and TRBJ2-3; no clear D. This CDR3 has 15 amino acids. The V gene lost 3 bases and the J gene lost 0 bases, with 10 bases spanning the gap. The germline V gene has CDR1 LNHDA and CDR2 SQIVND (reference sequence). CDR3 in DNA: TGTGCCAGTAGTATGGTGTATTCTAGCACAGATACGCAGTATTTT. Translation: CASSMVYSSTDTQYF.

The chain recombines TRBV6-5 with TRBJ1-3, with D unresolved. Germline values: CDR1 MNHEY, CDR2 SVGAGI. V was pared by 6 bases and J by 4 bases, with 10 bases between. This CDR3 has 13 residues. The CDR3 DNA is TGTGCCAGCAGCAGAGAGATGGGAAACACCATATATTTT. Its protein is CASSREMGNTIYF.

The J gene is TRBJ1-1, the V gene TRBV5-4; tentative D call: TRBD1 (6 bases). Looked up from germline, CDR1 is SGHNT and CDR2 is YYREEE (reference sequence). This CDR3 has 14 amino acids. Trimming removed 1 base from V and 5 bases from J, with 12 bases in between. DNA of the CDR3: TGTGCCAGCAGCTTGTCCGGAGGGGGAACTGAAGCTTTCTTT. Protein: CASSLSGGGTEAFF.

This clone was seen only once. V is TRBV14 and J is TRBJ2-7, with D perhaps assigned TRBD1 or TRBD2 (5 bases each). V was clipped by 4 bases and J by 5 bases, with 15 bases between them. The germline CDR1 and CDR2 sequences are SGHDN and FVKESK. This CDR3 region has 14 residues. The CDR3 DNA reads as TGTGCCAGCAGCCTCTGGGGGAGTACCCACGAGCAGTACTTC. Residues: CASSLWGSTHEQYF.

The CDR3 DNA follows: TGTGCCAGCAGCTTATCCACTGAAGCTTTCTTT. Encoded protein: CASSLSTEAFF. This chain uses TRBV7-8 with TRBJ1-1; no clear D gene. This CDR3 has 11 amino acids. Germline V gene lookup returns CDR1 SGHVS and CDR2 FQNEAQ. Between the trimmed V and J ends, which lost 2 bases and 4 bases, there was a span of 2 bases.

The chain couples TRBV7-2 to TRBJ2-5; a weak D match, TRBD1 (5 bases). Trimming removed 3 bases at V and 3 bases at J, with 8 bases between. CDR3 length: 13 residues. Germline V gene data show CDR1 as SGHTA and CDR2 as FQGNSA. In DNA, the CDR3 is TGTGCCAGCAGCTTTGTAGGGGAAGAGACCCAGTACTTC. Translated: CASSFVGEETQYF. The full variable domain, in which reference TRBV7-2 and TRBJ2-5 provide the parts outside the CDR3, is GAGVSQSPSNKVTEKGKDVELRCDPISGHTALYWYRQSLGQGLEFLIYFQGNSAPDKSGLPSDRFSAERTGGSVSTLTIQRTQQEDSAVYLCASSFVGEETQYFGPGTRLLVL.

The genes are TRBV7-8 and TRBJ1-3; D not resolved. Trimming took 4 bases from V and 8 from J, leaving 6 bases between them. Germline V gene lookup returns CDR1 SGHVS and CDR2 FQNEAQ. The CDR3 consists of 11 residues. The CDR3 is CASSSRDTIYF. The CDR3 nucleotides are TGTGCCAGCAGCTCACGAGACACCATATATTTT.

The gene calls are TRBV19 and TRBJ2-2; D gene ambiguous. The V gene lost 4 bases and the J gene lost 3 bases, with 9 bases spanning the gap. The CDR3 is 14 amino acids. Germline loops: CDR1 LNHDA, CDR2 SQIVND (reference sequence). The CDR3 region is CASSTRPHTGELFF. In DNA form, the CDR3 reads TGTGCCAGTAGTACTCGGCCTCACACCGGGGAGCTGTTTTTT.

This clone was detected a few times. The chain joins TRBV5-8 to TRBJ2-7; 10 bases are shared with TRBD1. V shed 3 bases, J shed 7 bases, and the junction held 10 bases outside the gene matches. CDR3 length: 15 residues. Per the germline V gene, CDR1 is SGHTS and CDR2 is YDEGEE. The CDR3 protein is CASSWVGTGASEQYF. In DNA, the CDR3 is TGTGCCAGCAGCTGGGTGGGGACAGGGGCCAGTGAGCAGTACTTC.

This chain uses TRBV7-9 with TRBJ1-2; possible D gene TRBD1, 5 bases. Germline CDR1 is SEHNR and CDR2 is FQNEAQ (reference sequence). There are 13 residues in the CDR3. With 5 bases removed from V and 4 bases from J, the gap between germline ends came to 11 bases. The CDR3 sequence: CASSPRQSYGYTF. DNA of the CDR3: TGTGCCAGCAGCCCGAGACAGAGCTATGGCTACACCTTC.

The rearrangement joins TRBV19 to TRBJ1-3, with 7 positions matching TRBD1. The germline gives CDR1 LNHDA, CDR2 SQIVND (reference sequence). This CDR3 is 15 amino acids long. The V and J ends lost 5 bases and 0 bases, in that order; junction bases with no gene match: 4. The CDR3 bases are TGTGCCAGTAGTCCCGGGACAGCCTCTGGAAACACCATATATTTT. Amino acids: CASSPGTASGNTIYF.

The chain uses TRBV5-6 and TRBJ1-3, with no clear D. V was shortened by 2 bases and J by 0 bases, with 6 bases between the two germline ends. Germline V lookup: CDR1 SGHDT, CDR2 YYEEEE. This CDR3 contains 14 residues. The CDR3 bases are TGTGCCAGCAGCTTCGGCAGCTCTGGAAACACCATATATTTT. Its translation is CASSFGSSGNTIYF. The complete variable domain, with remaining parts taken from reference TRBV5-6 and TRBJ1-3, reads DAGVTQSPTHLIKTRGQQVTLRCSPKSGHDTVSWYQQALGQGPQFIFQYYEEEERQRGNFPDRFSGHQFPNYSSELNVNALLLGDSALYLCASSFGSSGNTIYFGEGSWLTVV.

V is TRBV28 and J is TRBJ1-1; no firm D call. Germline loops: CDR1 MDHEN, CDR2 SYDVKM. This CDR3 comprises 13 residues. V lost 7 bases and J 1 base, leaving 10 bases between the germline ends. The CDR3 spells CASIGQANTEAFF. CDR3 coding DNA: TGTGCCAGCATCGGGCAGGCGAACACTGAAGCTTTCTTT.